This T cell receptor beta chain is drawn from a study of PD-L1 blockade in urothelial cancer. Profiled with immunoSEQ multiplex PCR; TCRdb holds only in-frame clones, not every one. The sample lists some 22,000 clones, roughly 90% occurring once. Points from the study as a whole: At the 3-week point, tumor-associated blood clones expanded more in durable-benefit patients.

Metastatic or locally advanced urothelial carcinoma was present in the patients. As regards this clone: Its antigen is unknown.

CDR3 size: 14 residues. Germline loops: CDR1 LGHNA, CDR2 YNFKEQ. V was clipped by 3 bases and J by 0 bases, with 9 bases between them. The clonotype originates from a woman in her sixties or seventies with urothelial cancer. This chain connects TRBV4-2 to TRBJ2-7; D is possibly TRBD2 (6 bases). The starting material was PBMCs, obtained around atezolizumab (anti-PD-L1) treatment. CDR3 in amino acids: CASSQTGGSYEQYF. In nucleotides, the CDR3 is TGTGCCAGCAGCCAGACCGGGGGCTCCTACGAGCAGTACTTC.